The next 8 T cell receptor beta chains were all read from a single sample in a study of cytomegalovirus exposure and HLA in healthy donors. The table came from immunoSEQ multiplex PCR; TCRdb's copy has only in-frame clones and leaves some out. Among 250,000 to 300,000 clones listed, 80% to 90% were seen once. The sequencing sample was made of PBMCs. The receptors were sampled from a woman aged 18-29 years in good health and CMV-seronegative.

This clone was detected only once. This chain links TRBV5-4 with TRBJ2-7; D unresolved. From germline, CDR1 is SGHNT and CDR2 YYREEE (reference sequence). The CDR3 totals 14 residues. The V end lost 4 bases, the J end lost 0 bases, and 11 bases lay between the germline ends. The CDR3 is CASSPSTGSYEQYF. The CDR3, as DNA: TGTGCCAGCAGCCCCTCGACGGGCTCCTACGAGCAGTACTTC.

The chain recombines TRBV2 with TRBJ2-5; TRBD2 matches at 9 bases. Trimming removed 1 base from V and 4 bases from J; junction bases left unmatched: 4. The length of the CDR3 is 15 residues. Looked up from germline, CDR1 is SNHLY and CDR2 is FYNNEI. The CDR3 DNA is TGTGCCAGCAGTGAAGGCGGGGGGGCCAGAGAGACCCAGTACTTC. Translated, it gives CASSEGGGARETQYF.

This clone appeared once. The V and J genes are TRBV9 and TRBJ2-3, with 8 bases that match TRBD1. The CDR3 is 15 amino acids. CDR1 and CDR2 (germline): SGDLS, YYNGEE. With V trimmed by 0 bases and J by 4 bases, 4 bases remained unmatched. CDR3 coding DNA: TGTGCCAGCAGCGTAGGACAGGGGAAGGCAGATACGCAGTATTTT. Residues: CASSVGQGKADTQYF.

The chain combines TRBV6-5 with TRBJ2-3; D is perhaps TRBD2 (5 bases). This CDR3 contains 15 residues. Trimming removed 3 bases at V and 1 base at J, with 11 bases between. CDR1 MNHEY and CDR2 SVGAGI come from the germline V gene. CDR3 sequence reads: CASSYSGGRTDTQYF. The CDR3 bases are TGTGCCAGCAGTTATTCGGGCGGGCGCACAGATACGCAGTATTTT.

CDR3 residues: CASSRSSYEQYF. CDR3 nucleotides: TGTGCCAGCAGCCGCAGCTCCTACGAGCAGTACTTC. This chain links TRBV11-1 with TRBJ2-7; D is undetermined. Germline CDR1 reads SGHAT; CDR2 reads FQDESV (reference sequence). Deletions cut 5 bases from V and 0 bases from J, with 5 bases between. The CDR3 consists of 12 residues. Supplemented by reference TRBV11-1 and TRBJ2-7, the full variable domain reads EAEVAQSPRYKITEKSQAVAFWCDPISGHATLYWYRQILGQGPELLVQFQDESVVDDSQLPKDRFSAERLKGVDSTLKIQPAELGDSAMYLCASSRSSYEQYFGPGTRLTVT.

This sequence joins TRBV27 and TRBJ2-5; no reliable D call. CDR1 is MNHEY and CDR2 is SMNVEV in the germline V gene (reference sequence). There are 13 residues in the CDR3. The ends were cut back, 2 bases at V and 5 bases at J, with 9 bases in the middle. The DNA for the CDR3 is TGTGCCAGCAGTTTAGAGTTGAGTGAGACCCAGTACTTC. Translated: CASSLELSETQYF.

The chain employs TRBV29-1 and TRBJ2-2; unclear D gene. V was pared by 6 bases and J by 7 bases, with 15 bases between. CDR1 and CDR2 (germline): SQVTM, ANQGSEA. This CDR3 spans 13 amino acids. CDR3 in amino acids: CSVPAHRVGELFF. CDR3 coding DNA: TGCAGCGTCCCCGCGCACCGCGTCGGGGAGCTGTTTTTT.

A word on this clone: This sample includes further DNA sequences coding for the same CDR3. J is TRBJ1-2 and V is TRBV9; the D gene is possibly TRBD1 (5 bases). This CDR3 region has 13 residues. Germline lookup yields CDR1 SGDLS and CDR2 YYNGEE. Trimming pared 0 bases from V and 4 bases from J, leaving 7 bases between. CDR3: CASSVDRGYGYTF. The CDR3 nucleotides read TGTGCCAGCAGCGTAGATAGGGGCTATGGCTACACCTTC.